Listed here are 16 T cell receptor beta chains from one sample, sequenced in a study of blood T cells in healthy people across ages. The use of a sample-barcoded 5' primer and a J-beta primer mix characterized a second PCR of about 7 to 12 cycles. TCRdb used MiXCR to reprocess the 5' RACE reads, holding one entry per CDR3 protein. This table has about 1.7 million distinct CDR3 sequences, roughly 27% appearing once. Sequencing used blood. The receptors were sampled from a woman younger than 45 in good health.

The chain joins TRBV11-2 to TRBJ1-2; D is unclear. CDR1 SGHAT and CDR2 FQNNGV come from the germline V gene. V was trimmed by 5 bases and J by 2 bases, leaving 15 bases between them. The CDR3 totals 15 residues. CDR3 amino acids: CASSPRRVVNYGYTF. DNA of the CDR3: TGTGCCAGCAGCCCGAGGAGGGTAGTCAACTATGGCTACACCTTC.

This clonotype has only a few counts. The rearrangement links TRBV7-2 to TRBJ2-3, with TRBD2 identical over 11 bases. Trimming took 5 bases from V and 2 from J; bases not matched to a gene: 6. This CDR3 is 16 amino acids long. Germline V gives CDR1 SGHTA, CDR2 FQGNSA. The CDR3 DNA follows: TGTGCCAGCAGCCCCCGACTAGCGGGAAACACAGATACGCAGTATTTT. Its protein product is CASSPRLAGNTDTQYF.

This clonotype was observed a few times. The chain employs TRBV5-5 and TRBJ1-2, with D possibly being TRBD1 (5 bases). Germline-derived CDR1 and CDR2 are SGHKS and YYEKEE (reference sequence). The length of the CDR3 is 14 residues. The V and J ends lost 3 bases and 5 bases respectively, with 14 bases between them. This CDR3 reads CASSSGTPRYGYTF. In DNA, the CDR3 is TGTGCCAGCAGCTCAGGGACCCCTAGGTATGGCTACACCTTC. Filled out from reference TRBV5-5 and TRBJ1-2, the complete variable domain reads DAGVTQSPTHLIKTRGQQVTLRCSPISGHKSVSWYQQVLGQGPQFIFQYYEKEERGRGNFPDRFSARQFPNYSSELNVNALLLGDSALYLCASSSGTPRYGYTFGSGTRLTVV.

At least ten counts were recorded for this clonotype. This sequence joins TRBV28 and TRBJ2-3; 11 bases fit TRBD2. Germline CDR1 MDHEN, CDR2 SYDVKM. Germline trimming cut 6 bases from V and 1 base from J; bases unmatched to any gene: 3. The CDR3 length is 15 residues. The chain's CDR3 is CASSPTSGGTDTQYF. For the CDR3, the DNA is TGTGCCAGCAGCCCGACTAGCGGGGGCACAGATACGCAGTATTTT.

Of note for this clonotype: This may be a read error, as it is one base from a much larger clone. This chain uses TRBV28 with TRBJ2-3, with 7 bases aligning to TRBD2. V was clipped by 5 bases and J by 3 bases; unmatched bases: 8. Germline values: CDR1 MDHEN, CDR2 SYDVKM. This CDR3 contains 15 residues. The CDR3 DNA sequence: TGTGCCAGCAGTACCCCCGGGGGGAAGACAGATACGCAGTATTTT. It yields the protein CASSTPGGKTDTQYF.

This clonotype was recorded a few times. The genes are TRBV12-3 or TRBV12-4 and TRBJ2-1; TRBD2 agrees at 11 bases. This CDR3 contains 15 residues. V lost 10 bases and J lost 5; bases outside the gene matches: 10. The CDR3 region is CATEGASGRHNEQFF. The CDR3 bases are TGTGCCACCGAAGGGGCTAGCGGGAGGCACAATGAGCAGTTCTTC.

The genes are TRBV6-5 and TRBJ2-3, with unresolved D. Trimming took 0 bases from V and 2 from J, leaving 6 bases between them. The CDR3 consists of 14 residues. The germline V gene has CDR1 MNHEY and CDR2 SVGAGI. CDR3 sequence reads: CASSYSSFTDTQYF. CDR3 in DNA: TGTGCCAGCAGTTACTCATCCTTCACAGATACGCAGTATTTT.

The sample holds a few counts of this clonotype. The rearrangement links TRBV7-2 to TRBJ1-1, with unresolved D. Germline CDR1 and CDR2: SGHTA and FQGNSA. This CDR3 comprises 13 residues. V was cut by 5 bases and J by 7 bases, with 14 bases left in between. The DNA of the CDR3 is TGTGCCAGCAGCCTTTTAAGCAGTGGTGAAGCTTTCTTT. Protein product: CASSLLSSGEAFF.

The chain recombines TRBV29-1 with TRBJ2-5, with D perhaps TRBD2 (6 bases). The J call may be mistaken, given a closer DNA end match to TRBJ2-7. This CDR3 is built from 14 residues. Germline CDR1 is SQVTM and CDR2 is ANQGSEA. The CDR3 DNA follows: TGCAGCGTTGGAATGGGAGGCAAGACCTACGAGCAGTACTTC. This sequence encodes CSVGMGGKTYEQYF.

This clonotype was seen a few times. This chain joins TRBV2 and TRBJ1-2; no definite D call. CDR3 length: 15 residues. Germline V CDR1 and CDR2: SNHLY, FYNNEI. The ends were cut back, 4 bases at V and 2 bases at J, with 14 bases in the middle. CDR3 residues: CASSVIGSGNYGYTF. The CDR3 nucleotides are TGTGCCAGCAGTGTAATCGGGAGCGGGAACTATGGCTACACCTTC.

Remarks on this clonotype: Possible read error: a much larger clone is one base away. The V and J genes are TRBV4-1 and TRBJ2-5; 11 nucleotides agree with TRBD2. This CDR3 has 17 amino acids. CDR1 and CDR2 from the germline V gene are MGHRA and YSYEKL. V lost 4 bases to trimming and J lost 11 bases; unmatched junction nucleotides: 18. The CDR3 loop reads CASSPGSGGAFYDEQYF. For the CDR3, the DNA is TGCGCCAGCAGCCCGGGTAGCGGGGGGGCGTTTTACGATGAGCAGTACTTC.

CDR3 in amino acids: CASSADLGQYTEAFF. The CDR3 DNA reads as TGTGCCAGCAGCGCCGACCTGGGACAGTACACTGAAGCTTTCTTT. The J gene is TRBJ1-1, the V gene TRBV9; TRBD1 aligns across 7 bases. Germline CDR1 reads SGDLS; CDR2 reads YYNGEE. This CDR3 region has 15 residues. V was pared by 3 bases and J by 3 bases, with 8 bases of the junction left unmatched.

A single count supports this clonotype. In DNA form, the CDR3 reads TGCAGCGTCGCCGGTCGGCAGTCCCAGGGCTACACCTTC. Translated, it gives CSVAGRQSQGYTF. The J gene is TRBJ1-2, the V gene TRBV29-1, with unresolved D. CDR1 and CDR2 from the germline V gene are SQVTM and ANQGSEA. With 6 bases removed from V and 8 bases from J, the gap between germline ends came to 19 bases. The CDR3 spans 13 residues.

With respect to this clonotype: One end of the junction varies from germline; a read error may be responsible. The chain recombines TRBV7-9 with TRBJ1-2; a possible D gene is TRBD1 (6 bases). This CDR3 contains 14 residues. CDR1 and CDR2 (germline): SEHNR, FQNEAQ (reference sequence). The CDR3 sequence: CVSSETGVSYGYTF. As DNA, the CDR3 is TGTGTCAGCAGCGAGACAGGAGTTTCCTATGGCTACACCTTC. Using reference TRBV7-9 and TRBJ1-2 for the parts outside the CDR3, the full variable domain is DTGVSQNPRHKITKRGQNVTFRCDPISEHNRLYWYRQTLGQGPEFLTYFQNEAQLEKSRLLSDRFSAERPKGSFSTLEIQRTEQGDSAMYLCVSSETGVSYGYTFGSGTRLTVV.

In the case of this clonotype: Without the conserved terminal phenylalanine or tryptophan, this CDR3 likely stems from a read error. This sequence joins TRBV14 and TRBJ2-5, with TRBD2 as a possible D gene (6 bases). Germline V lookup: CDR1 SGHDN, CDR2 FVKESK. The V and J ends lost 2 bases and 7 bases respectively, with 23 bases between them. The CDR3 totals 17 residues. The CDR3: CASSQSTVTSLEGTQYL. In DNA form, the CDR3 reads TGTGCCAGCAGCCAAAGCACAGTCACAAGTCTGGAGGGGACCCAGTACCTC.

This clonotype was seen at least ten times. The J gene is TRBJ2-5, the V gene TRBV11-2; the match to TRBD2 covers 10 bases. This CDR3 spans 19 amino acids. J gave up 3 bases and V 0 bases, and 13 bases lay outside the gene matches. Germline V gives CDR1 SGHAT, CDR2 FQNNGV. As DNA, the CDR3 is TGTGCCAGCAGCTTAGATTTAGCGGGAGGCCTCATGGGTGAAGAGACCCAGTACTTC. It yields the protein CASSLDLAGGLMGEETQYF.